One and the same sample provided the 20 T cell receptor beta chains below, sequenced in a study of OX40 agonist ivuxolimab in advanced cancers. Sequenced by immunoSEQ multiplex PCR; TCRdb stores in-frame clones only, minus some. The table records roughly 65,000 clones, 88% of them present only once. The specimen was CD4+ or CD8+ T cells sorted from blood, collected in a trial of the OX40 agonist ivuxolimab. All receptors derive from an adult with an advanced solid tumor such as melanoma, head and neck, liver or kidney cancer.

The chain is built from TRBV7-9 and TRBJ1-4, with TRBD1 matching 8 bases. Germline-derived CDR1 and CDR2 are SEHNR and FQNEAQ (reference sequence). This CDR3 region has 14 residues. Unmatched junction bases numbered 5, after V lost 4 bases and J lost 7 bases. CDR3 sequence (DNA): TGTGCCAGCAGCTCGGGACAGGCGGGTGAAAAACTGTTTTTT. Protein: CASSSGQAGEKLFF.

Only one count was recorded for this clone. The chain has TRBV6-5 and TRBJ2-1, with 9 bases identical to TRBD1. V shed 0 bases and J 6 bases; nucleotides not matched to a gene: 0. Germline loops: CDR1 MNHEY, CDR2 SVGAGI. This CDR3 region has 14 residues. CDR3 in amino acids: CASSYSTGGNEQFF. The DNA for the CDR3 is TGTGCCAGCAGTTACTCGACAGGGGGCAATGAGCAGTTCTTC.

The V and J genes are TRBV6-5 and TRBJ1-5; 8 bases line up with TRBD1. V trimming: 5 bases; J trimming: 5 bases; junction bases outside the gene matches: 8. Germline loops: CDR1 MNHEY, CDR2 SVGAGI. The CDR3 loop spans 15 amino acids. Here the CDR3 reads CASSVQDRADQPQHF. The CDR3 nucleotides read TGTGCCAGCAGTGTTCAGGACAGGGCGGATCAGCCCCAGCATTTT.

The chain carries TRBV9 and TRBJ1-4, with TRBD1 identical over 10 bases. The CDR3 spans 19 residues. CDR1 and CDR2 (germline): SGDLS, YYNGEE. With 0 bases clipped from V and 1 base from J, the junction kept 9 bases outside the gene matches. The CDR3 DNA reads as TGTGCCAGCAGCGTAGCGGGACAGGGGTTCGGTGGAACTAATGAAAAACTGTTTTTT. Its protein is CASSVAGQGFGGTNEKLFF.

The chain couples TRBV9 to TRBJ1-5; D gene unclear. Germline V gene data show CDR1 as SGDLS and CDR2 as YYNGEE. This CDR3 contains 15 residues. Trimming stripped 1 base from V and 0 bases from J, with 8 bases between. DNA of the CDR3: TGTGCCAGCAGCGTAAGTGGGGATAGCAATCAGCCCCAGCATTTT. It translates to CASSVSGDSNQPQHF.

This clone was counted a single time. The chain is built from TRBV19 and TRBJ1-4; TRBD1 aligns across 8 bases. The CDR3 is made up of 18 amino acids. Germline V gene data show CDR1 as LNHDA and CDR2 as SQIVND (reference sequence). The V and J ends lost 5 bases and 1 base, in that order; junction bases with no gene match: 12. The CDR3 loop reads CASSYGTGVSGTNEKLFF. The CDR3 DNA reads TGTGCCAGTAGTTACGGGACAGGCGTTAGTGGAACTAATGAAAAACTGTTTTTT.

The chain combines TRBV11-1 with TRBJ1-1, with D perhaps matching TRBD1 (6 bases). The CDR3 consists of 13 residues. Looked up from germline, CDR1 is SGHAT and CDR2 is FQDESV (reference sequence). V was clipped by 5 bases and J by 4 bases, with 11 bases between them. The CDR3 DNA sequence: TGTGCCAGCAGCGCCACAGGGAGCACTGAAGCTTTCTTT. Translating it yields CASSATGSTEAFF.

The chain is built from TRBV30 and TRBJ1-2; D is unresolved. Deletions cut 0 bases from V and 0 bases from J, with 8 bases between. The CDR3 spans 14 residues. The germline gives CDR1 GTSNPN, CDR2 SVGIG (reference sequence). The CDR3 DNA reads TGTGCCTGGAGTGTATATCGGGCTAACTATGGCTACACCTTC. It translates to CAWSVYRANYGYTF. The full variable domain, rest sourced from reference TRBV30 and TRBJ1-2, is SQTIHQWPATLVQPVGSPLSLECTVEGTSNPNLYWYRQAAGRGLQLLFYSVGIGQISSEVPQNLSASRPQDRQFILSSKKLLLSDSGFYLCAWSVYRANYGYTFGSGTRLTVV.

The rearrangement uses TRBV9 and TRBJ1-4, with D perhaps matching TRBD1 (5 bases). Germline values: CDR1 SGDLS, CDR2 YYNGEE. This CDR3 is built from 15 residues. The germline V and J ends were trimmed by 4 bases and 8 bases, with 18 bases remaining between them. The DNA of the CDR3 is TGTGCCAGCAGCCCCCGAGAGGGGAGGGACGAAAAACTGTTTTTT. Translating it yields CASSPREGRDEKLFF.

The gene calls are TRBV11-2 and TRBJ2-5; 8 bases are a match to TRBD1. CDR3 size: 13 residues. The ends lost 3 bases at V and 4 bases at J; junction bases unmatched: 1. Germline assignment: CDR1 SGHAT and CDR2 FQNNGV. The chain's CDR3 is CASSFQGAETQYF. CDR3 DNA: TGTGCCAGCAGCTTTCAGGGGGCAGAGACCCAGTACTTC.

V is TRBV28 and J is TRBJ2-1, with D tentatively TRBD2 (6 bases). The V and J ends lost 6 bases and 4 bases respectively, with 7 bases between them. Per the germline V gene, CDR1 is MDHEN and CDR2 is SYDVKM. This CDR3 region has 12 residues. This CDR3 reads CASRGGYNEQFF. For the CDR3, the DNA is TGTGCCAGCAGGGGGGGTTACAATGAGCAGTTCTTC. Drawing the rest from reference TRBV28 and TRBJ2-1, the complete variable domain is DVKVTQSSRYLVKRTGEKVFLECVQDMDHENMFWYRQDPGLGLRLIYFSYDVKMKEKGDIPEGYSVSREKKERFSLILESASTNQTSMYLCASRGGYNEQFFGPGTRLTVL.

The genes are TRBV4-3 and TRBJ1-2; D is ambiguous. V was cut by 2 bases and J by 8 bases, with 15 bases left in between. Germline V gene lookup returns CDR1 LGHNA and CDR2 YSLEER. This CDR3 comprises 14 residues. The CDR3 loop reads CASSQRPYSGGYTF. As DNA, the CDR3 is TGCGCCAGCAGCCAACGCCCCTACAGCGGAGGCTACACCTTC.

This clone was seen a single time. J is TRBJ1-3 and V is TRBV7-2; possibly TRBD1 for D (5 bases). The germline V gene has CDR1 SGHTA and CDR2 FQGNSA. The V end lost 3 bases, the J end lost 2 bases, and 14 bases lay between the germline ends. The CDR3 runs to 16 residues. CDR3 sequence reads: CASSLRGVAAGNTIYF. The CDR3 DNA reads as TGTGCCAGCAGCTTGAGGGGAGTAGCGGCTGGAAACACCATATATTTT.

The chain carries TRBV30 and TRBJ1-1; D is possibly TRBD1 (6 bases). Germline CDR1 is GTSNPN and CDR2 is SVGIG (reference sequence). This CDR3 comprises 15 residues. Trimming removed 0 bases from V and 2 bases from J, with 13 bases in between. Written as DNA, the CDR3 is TGTGCCTGGAGTGTAACCGGCAGGGGCAACACTGAAGCTTTCTTT. It yields the protein CAWSVTGRGNTEAFF.

The rearrangement links TRBV6-5 to TRBJ1-5, with D perhaps TRBD1 (6 bases). The V end lost 5 bases, the J end lost 8 bases, and 16 bases lay between the germline ends. Germline V lookup: CDR1 MNHEY, CDR2 SVGAGI. The CDR3 contains 14 residues. CDR3 sequence: CASSGHREKEPQHF. The CDR3 nucleotides are TGTGCCAGCAGTGGACACAGGGAAAAGGAGCCCCAGCATTTT.

The V gene is TRBV28, the J gene TRBJ1-1, with D possibly matching TRBD1 (6 bases). CDR1 is MDHEN, CDR2 SYDVKM, per germline. The CDR3 has 13 residues. The V gene lost 2 bases and the J gene lost 4 bases, with 8 bases spanning the gap. The CDR3 nucleotides read TGTGCCAGCAGTTTAGCAGGGGTCACTGAAGCTTTCTTT. This encodes CASSLAGVTEAFF. The full variable domain, in which reference TRBV28 and TRBJ1-1 provide the parts outside the CDR3, is DVKVTQSSRYLVKRTGEKVFLECVQDMDHENMFWYRQDPGLGLRLIYFSYDVKMKEKGDIPEGYSVSREKKERFSLILESASTNQTSMYLCASSLAGVTEAFFGQGTRLTVV.

The rearrangement joins TRBV6-5 to TRBJ2-2, with D uncertain. Germline V gene lookup returns CDR1 MNHEY and CDR2 SVGAGI. The CDR3 covers 15 residues. V was shortened by 2 bases and J by 1 base, with 8 bases between the two germline ends. CDR3: CASSYRPLNTGELFF. As DNA, the CDR3 is TGTGCCAGCAGTTACAGGCCCTTGAACACCGGGGAGCTGTTTTTT.

The chain recombines TRBV5-1 with TRBJ2-3, with TRBD1 identical over 7 bases. This CDR3 has 16 amino acids. Looked up from germline, CDR1 is SGHRS and CDR2 is YFSETQ. The junction had 10 bases not matched to a gene; V was cut back by 5 bases and J by 1 base. CDR3 coding DNA: TGCGCCAGCAGTTCTACCACAGGGGCGCGCACAGATACGCAGTATTTT. Encoded protein: CASSSTTGARTDTQYF.

The J gene is TRBJ2-3, the V gene TRBV28; TRBD1 agrees at 9 bases. This CDR3 comprises 13 residues. Losses at the gene ends were 11 bases for V and 2 bases for J; bases not matched to a gene: 5. Germline V gene lookup returns CDR1 MDHEN and CDR2 SYDVKM. The CDR3 reads CAGGTGFTDTQYF. In DNA, the CDR3 is TGTGCCGGGGGGACAGGGTTCACAGATACGCAGTATTTT.

The rearrangement links TRBV23-1 to TRBJ1-3; 8 nucleotides align to TRBD1. Being an ORF, TRBV23-1 has a function that is uncertain. V lost 2 bases and J lost 2; bases outside the gene matches: 11. The CDR3 loop spans 18 amino acids. The CDR3 bases are TGCGCCAGCAGTCAAAAGGGACAGGTAATAAGTGCTGGAAACACCATATATTTT. Residues: CASSQKGQVISAGNTIYF.